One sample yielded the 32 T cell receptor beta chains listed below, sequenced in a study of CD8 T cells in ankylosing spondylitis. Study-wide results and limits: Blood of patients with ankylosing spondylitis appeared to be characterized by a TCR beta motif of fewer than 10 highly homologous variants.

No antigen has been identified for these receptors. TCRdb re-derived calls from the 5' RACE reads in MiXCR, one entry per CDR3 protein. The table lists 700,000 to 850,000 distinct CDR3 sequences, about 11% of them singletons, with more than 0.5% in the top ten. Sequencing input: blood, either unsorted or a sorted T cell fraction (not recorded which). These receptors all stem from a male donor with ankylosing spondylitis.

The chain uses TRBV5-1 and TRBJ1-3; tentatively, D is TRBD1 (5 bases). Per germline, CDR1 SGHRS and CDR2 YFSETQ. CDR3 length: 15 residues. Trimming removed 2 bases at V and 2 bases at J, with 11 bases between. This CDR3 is CASSFGDGTGNTIYF. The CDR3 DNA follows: TGCGCCAGCAGCTTTGGGGACGGCACTGGAAACACCATATATTTT.

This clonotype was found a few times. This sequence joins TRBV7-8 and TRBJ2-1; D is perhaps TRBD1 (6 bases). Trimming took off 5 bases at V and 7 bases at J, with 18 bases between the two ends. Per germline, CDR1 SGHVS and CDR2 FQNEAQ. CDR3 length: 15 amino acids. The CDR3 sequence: CASSVRDIVRNEQFF. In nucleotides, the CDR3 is TGTGCCAGCAGCGTCCGGGACATCGTCAGAAATGAGCAGTTCTTC. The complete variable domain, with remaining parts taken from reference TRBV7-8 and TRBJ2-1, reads GAGVSQSPRYKVAKRGQDVALRCDPISGHVSLFWYQQALGQGPEFLTYFQNEAQLDKSGLPSDRFFAERPEGSVSTLKIQRTQQEDSAVYLCASSVRDIVRNEQFFGPGTRLTVL.

The CDR3 region is CSARVWRYDNEQFF. In DNA, the CDR3 is TGCAGTGCTAGAGTGTGGAGGTACGACAATGAGCAGTTCTTC. The chain couples TRBV20-1 to TRBJ2-1; TRBD2 might be the D (5 bases). The CDR3 length is 14 residues. Trimming took off 1 base at V and 5 bases at J, with 12 bases between the two ends. Germline loops: CDR1 DFQATT, CDR2 SNEGSKA (reference sequence).

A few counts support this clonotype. The CDR3 bases are TGCAGTGCTACGGGAGACACCGGGGAGCTGTTTTTT. Translated: CSATGDTGELFF. The genes are TRBV20-1 and TRBJ2-2, with D perhaps TRBD2 (6 bases). Germline-derived CDR1 and CDR2 are DFQATT and SNEGSKA (reference sequence). V was trimmed by 4 bases and J by 3 bases, leaving 6 bases between them. The CDR3 spans 12 residues.

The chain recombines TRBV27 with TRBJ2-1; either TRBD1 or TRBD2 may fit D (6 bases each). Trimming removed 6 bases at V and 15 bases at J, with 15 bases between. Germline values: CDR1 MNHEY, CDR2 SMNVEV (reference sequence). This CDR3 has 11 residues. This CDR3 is CASRGDRGPFF. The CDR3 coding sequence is TGTGCCAGCAGGGGAGATCGGGGGCCGTTCTTC.

DNA for the CDR3: TGTGCCAGCAATGGGCAGTTCAATCAGCCCCAGCATTTT. Its protein product is CASNGQFNQPQHF. The chain recombines TRBV2 with TRBJ1-5; no clear D gene. The CDR3 totals 13 residues. The V gene's germline CDR1 is SNHLY and CDR2 FYNNEI. V was pared by 7 bases and J by 3 bases, with 10 bases between.

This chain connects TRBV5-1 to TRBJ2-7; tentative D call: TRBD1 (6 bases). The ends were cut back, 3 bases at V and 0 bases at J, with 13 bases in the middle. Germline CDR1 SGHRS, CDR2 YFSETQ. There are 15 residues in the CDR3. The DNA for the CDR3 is TGCGCCAGCAGCTCGTGGCGACAGGACTCCTACGAGCAGTACTTC. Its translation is CASSSWRQDSYEQYF.

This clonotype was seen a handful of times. CDR3 sequence reads: CASSLGRGSSGYSSYNEQFF. The CDR3 coding sequence is TGCGCCAGCAGCTTGGGGCGAGGTTCTAGCGGTTACAGCTCCTACAATGAGCAGTTCTTC. The gene calls are TRBV5-1 and TRBJ2-1, with 7 bases identical to TRBD2. This CDR3 spans 20 amino acids. V trimming: 0 bases; J trimming: 0 bases; junction bases outside the gene matches: 15. CDR1 and CDR2 from the germline V gene are SGHRS and YFSETQ. The full variable domain, its missing parts supplied by reference TRBV5-1 and TRBJ2-1, is KAGVTQTPRYLIKTRGQQVTLSCSPISGHRSVSWYQQTPGQGLQFLFEYFSETQRNKGNFPGRFSGRQFSNSRSEMNVSTLELGDSALYLCASSLGRGSSGYSSYNEQFFGPGTRLTVL.

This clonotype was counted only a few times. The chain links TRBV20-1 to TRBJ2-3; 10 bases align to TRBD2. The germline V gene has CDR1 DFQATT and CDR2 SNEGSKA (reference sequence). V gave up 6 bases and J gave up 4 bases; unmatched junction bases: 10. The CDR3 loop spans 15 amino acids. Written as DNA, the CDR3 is TGCAGTGCCGCTTCCTGGACTAGCGGCGCAGATACGCAGTATTTT. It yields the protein CSAASWTSGADTQYF.

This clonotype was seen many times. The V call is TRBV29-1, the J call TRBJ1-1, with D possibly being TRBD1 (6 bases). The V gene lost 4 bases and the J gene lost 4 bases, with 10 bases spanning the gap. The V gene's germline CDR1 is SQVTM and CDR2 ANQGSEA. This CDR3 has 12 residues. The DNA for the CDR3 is TGCAGCGTTGTCAGGGGTGCCACTGAAGCTTTCTTT. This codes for CSVVRGATEAFF.

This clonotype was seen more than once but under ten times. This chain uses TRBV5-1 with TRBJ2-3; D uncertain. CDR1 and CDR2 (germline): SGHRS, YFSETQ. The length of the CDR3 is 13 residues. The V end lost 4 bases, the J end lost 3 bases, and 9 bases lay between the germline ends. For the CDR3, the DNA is TGCGCCAGCAGCAGCCACGTTACAGATACGCAGTATTTT. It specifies CASSSHVTDTQYF. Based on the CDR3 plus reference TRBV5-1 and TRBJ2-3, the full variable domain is KAGVTQTPRYLIKTRGQQVTLSCSPISGHRSVSWYQQTPGQGLQFLFEYFSETQRNKGNFPGRFSGRQFSNSRSEMNVSTLELGDSALYLCASSSHVTDTQYFGPGTRLTVL.

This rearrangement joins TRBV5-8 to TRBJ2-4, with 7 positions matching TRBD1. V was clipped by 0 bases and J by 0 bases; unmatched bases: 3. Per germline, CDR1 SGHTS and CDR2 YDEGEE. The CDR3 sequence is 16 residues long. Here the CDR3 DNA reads TGTGCCAGCAGCTTGGCGACAGGGATAGCCAAAAACATTCAGTACTTC. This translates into CASSLATGIAKNIQYF.

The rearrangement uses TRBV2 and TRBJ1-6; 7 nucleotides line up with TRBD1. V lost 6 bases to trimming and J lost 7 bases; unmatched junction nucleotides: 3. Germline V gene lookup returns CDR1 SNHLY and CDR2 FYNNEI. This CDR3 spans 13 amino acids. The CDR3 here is CASSGTVNSPLHF. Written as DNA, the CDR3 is TGTGCCAGCAGCGGGACAGTAAATTCACCCCTCCACTTT. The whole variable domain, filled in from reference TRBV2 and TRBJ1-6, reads EPEVTQTPSHQVTQMGQEVILRCVPISNHLYFYWYRQILGQKVEFLVSFYNNEISEKSEIFDDQFSVERPDGSNFTLKIRSTKLEDSAMYFCASSGTVNSPLHFGNGTRLTVT.

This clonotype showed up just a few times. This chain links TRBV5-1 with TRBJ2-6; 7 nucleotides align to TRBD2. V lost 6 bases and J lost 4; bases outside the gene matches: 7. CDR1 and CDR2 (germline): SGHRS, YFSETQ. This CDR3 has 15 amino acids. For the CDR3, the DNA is TGCGCCAGCAAGGAGGGAGGGGACGGGGCCAACGTCCTGACTTTC. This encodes CASKEGGDGANVLTF.

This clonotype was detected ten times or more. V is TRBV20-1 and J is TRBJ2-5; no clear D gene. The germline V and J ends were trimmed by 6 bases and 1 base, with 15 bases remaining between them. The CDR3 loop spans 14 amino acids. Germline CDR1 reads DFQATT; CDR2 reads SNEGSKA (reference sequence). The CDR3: CSALPARFQETQYF. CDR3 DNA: TGCAGTGCCCTACCAGCGAGGTTCCAAGAGACCCAGTACTTC.

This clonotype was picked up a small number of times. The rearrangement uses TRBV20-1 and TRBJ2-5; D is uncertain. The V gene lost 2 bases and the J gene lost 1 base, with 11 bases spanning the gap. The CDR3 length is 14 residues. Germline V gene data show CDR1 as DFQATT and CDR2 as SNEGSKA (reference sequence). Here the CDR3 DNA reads TGCAGTGCTAGACCAGACGGCCGCCAAGAGACCCAGTACTTC. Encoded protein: CSARPDGRQETQYF.

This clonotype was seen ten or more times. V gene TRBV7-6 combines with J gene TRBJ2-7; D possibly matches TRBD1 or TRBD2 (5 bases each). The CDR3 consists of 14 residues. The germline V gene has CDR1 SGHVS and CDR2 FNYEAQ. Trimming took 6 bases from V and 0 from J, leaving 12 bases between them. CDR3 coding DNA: TGTGCCAGCAGTACCCGGGACGGCTCCTACGAGCAGTACTTC. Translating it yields CASSTRDGSYEQYF.

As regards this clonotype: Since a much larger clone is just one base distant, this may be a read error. The CDR3 reads CASYREPGQRNSPLHF. The CDR3 coding sequence is TGCGCCAGCTATAGAGAACCGGGACAGCGGAATTCACCCCTCCACTTT. This chain links TRBV5-1 with TRBJ1-6; 7 nucleotides line up with TRBD1. Trimming cost V 7 bases and J 7 bases; bases outside gene matches: 14. The CDR3 runs 16 residues. CDR1 is SGHRS, CDR2 YFSETQ, per germline.

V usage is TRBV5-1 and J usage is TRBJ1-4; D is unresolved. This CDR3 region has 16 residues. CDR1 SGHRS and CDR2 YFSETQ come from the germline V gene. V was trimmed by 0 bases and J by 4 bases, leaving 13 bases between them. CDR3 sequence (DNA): TGCGCCAGCAGCTTGGCACGTTCCGGGATTAATGAAAAACTGTTTTTT. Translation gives CASSLARSGINEKLFF.

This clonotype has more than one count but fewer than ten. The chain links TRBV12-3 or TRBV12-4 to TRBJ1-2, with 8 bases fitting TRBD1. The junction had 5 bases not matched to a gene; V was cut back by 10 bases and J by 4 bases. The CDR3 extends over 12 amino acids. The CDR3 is CANRDRRYGYTF. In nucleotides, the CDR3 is TGTGCCAACCGGGACAGGCGCTATGGCTACACCTTC.

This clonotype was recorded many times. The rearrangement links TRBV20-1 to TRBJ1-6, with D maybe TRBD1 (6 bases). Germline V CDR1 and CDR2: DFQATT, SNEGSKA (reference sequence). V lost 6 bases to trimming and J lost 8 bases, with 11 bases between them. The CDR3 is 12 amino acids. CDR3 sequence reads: CSAWDKYSPLHF. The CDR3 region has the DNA TGCAGTGCATGGGACAAGTATTCACCCCTCCACTTT.

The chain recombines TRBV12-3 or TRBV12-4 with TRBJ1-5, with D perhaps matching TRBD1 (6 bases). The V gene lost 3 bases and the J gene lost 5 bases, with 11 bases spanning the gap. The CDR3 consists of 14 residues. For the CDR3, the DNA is TGTGCCAGCAGTTTGGCAGGGGTTCATCAGCCCCAGCATTTT. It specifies CASSLAGVHQPQHF.

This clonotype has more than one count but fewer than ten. The DNA of the CDR3 is TGTGCCAGCAGCCAAACCCTAGCGGGAGGGCCCTACGAGCAGTACTTC. Its translation is CASSQTLAGGPYEQYF. The chain has TRBV4-2 and TRBJ2-7; 12 bases align to TRBD2. Germline values: CDR1 LGHNA, CDR2 YNFKEQ. The length of the CDR3 is 16 residues. V shed 2 bases and J 2 bases; nucleotides not matched to a gene: 4.

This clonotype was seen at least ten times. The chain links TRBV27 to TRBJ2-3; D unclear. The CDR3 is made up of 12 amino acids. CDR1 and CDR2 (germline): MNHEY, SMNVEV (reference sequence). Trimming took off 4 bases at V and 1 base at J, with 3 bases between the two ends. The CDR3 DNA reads TGTGCCAGCAGTTCGGGCACAGATACGCAGTATTTT. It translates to CASSSGTDTQYF.

As DNA, the CDR3 is TGCAGTGCTAGGAGTTGGGATGGCAATCAGCCCCAGCATTTT. This gives the protein CSARSWDGNQPQHF. The J gene is TRBJ1-5, the V gene TRBV20-1; D gene ambiguous. V gave up 3 bases and J gave up 2 bases, with 11 bases separating them. Germline assignment: CDR1 DFQATT and CDR2 SNEGSKA (reference sequence). This CDR3 has 14 residues.

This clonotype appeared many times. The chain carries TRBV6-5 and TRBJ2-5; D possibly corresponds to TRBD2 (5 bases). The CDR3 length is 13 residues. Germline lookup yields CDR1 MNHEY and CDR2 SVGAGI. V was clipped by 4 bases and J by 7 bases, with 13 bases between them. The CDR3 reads CASSLMERATQYF. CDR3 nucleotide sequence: TGTGCCAGCAGTTTGATGGAGAGGGCGACCCAGTACTTC.

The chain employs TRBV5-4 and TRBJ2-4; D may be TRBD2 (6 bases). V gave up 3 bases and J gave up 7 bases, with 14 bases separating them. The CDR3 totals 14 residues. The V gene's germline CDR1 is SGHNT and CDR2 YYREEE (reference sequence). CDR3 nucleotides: TGTGCCAGCAGCTCGTCGCGGAGGGGTAACATTCAGTACTTC. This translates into CASSSSRRGNIQYF.

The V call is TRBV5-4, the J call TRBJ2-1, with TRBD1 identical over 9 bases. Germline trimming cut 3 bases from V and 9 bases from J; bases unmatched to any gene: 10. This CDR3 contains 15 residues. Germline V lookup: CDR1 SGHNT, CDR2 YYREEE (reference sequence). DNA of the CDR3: TGTGCCAGCAGCTCGACAGGGGGACAATTGACTGAGCAGTTCTTC. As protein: CASSSTGGQLTEQFF. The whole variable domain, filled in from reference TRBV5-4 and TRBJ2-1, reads ETGVTQSPTHLIKTRGQQVTLRCSSQSGHNTVSWYQQALGQGPQFIFQYYREEENGRGNFPPRFSGLQFPNYSSELNVNALELDDSALYLCASSSTGGQLTEQFFGPGTRLTVL.

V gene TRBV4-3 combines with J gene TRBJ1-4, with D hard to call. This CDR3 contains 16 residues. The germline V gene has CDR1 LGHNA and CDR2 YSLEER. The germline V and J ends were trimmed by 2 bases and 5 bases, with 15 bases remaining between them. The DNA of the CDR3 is TGCGCCAGCAGCCAATCTCCGCCCCCGGGGAATGAAAAACTGTTTTTT. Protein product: CASSQSPPPGNEKLFF.

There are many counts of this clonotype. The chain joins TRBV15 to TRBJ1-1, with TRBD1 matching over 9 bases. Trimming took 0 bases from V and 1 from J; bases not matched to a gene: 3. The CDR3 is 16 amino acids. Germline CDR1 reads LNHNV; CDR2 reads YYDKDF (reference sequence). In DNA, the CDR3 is TGTGCCACCAGCAGAGATGGGGACAGGGAGAACACTGAAGCTTTCTTT. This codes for CATSRDGDRENTEAFF.

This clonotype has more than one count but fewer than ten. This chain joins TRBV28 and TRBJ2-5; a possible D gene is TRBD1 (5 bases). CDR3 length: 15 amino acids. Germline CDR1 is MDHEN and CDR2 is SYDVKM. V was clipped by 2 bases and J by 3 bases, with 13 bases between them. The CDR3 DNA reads TGTGCCAGCAGTTTACCCCCAGGCAGGGAAGAGACCCAGTACTTC. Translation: CASSLPPGREETQYF.

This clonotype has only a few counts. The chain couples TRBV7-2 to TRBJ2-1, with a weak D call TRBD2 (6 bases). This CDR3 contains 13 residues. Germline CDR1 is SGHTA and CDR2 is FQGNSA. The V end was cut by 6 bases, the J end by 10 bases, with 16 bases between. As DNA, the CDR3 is TGTGCCAGCAGGTTGGGTGGCGGGGCAGAGCAGTTCTTC. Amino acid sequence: CASRLGGGAEQFF. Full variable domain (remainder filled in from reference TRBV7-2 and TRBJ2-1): GAGVSQSPSNKVTEKGKDVELRCDPISGHTALYWYRQSLGQGLEFLIYFQGNSAPDKSGLPSDRFSAERTGGSVSTLTIQRTQQEDSAVYLCASRLGGGAEQFFGPGTRLTVL.